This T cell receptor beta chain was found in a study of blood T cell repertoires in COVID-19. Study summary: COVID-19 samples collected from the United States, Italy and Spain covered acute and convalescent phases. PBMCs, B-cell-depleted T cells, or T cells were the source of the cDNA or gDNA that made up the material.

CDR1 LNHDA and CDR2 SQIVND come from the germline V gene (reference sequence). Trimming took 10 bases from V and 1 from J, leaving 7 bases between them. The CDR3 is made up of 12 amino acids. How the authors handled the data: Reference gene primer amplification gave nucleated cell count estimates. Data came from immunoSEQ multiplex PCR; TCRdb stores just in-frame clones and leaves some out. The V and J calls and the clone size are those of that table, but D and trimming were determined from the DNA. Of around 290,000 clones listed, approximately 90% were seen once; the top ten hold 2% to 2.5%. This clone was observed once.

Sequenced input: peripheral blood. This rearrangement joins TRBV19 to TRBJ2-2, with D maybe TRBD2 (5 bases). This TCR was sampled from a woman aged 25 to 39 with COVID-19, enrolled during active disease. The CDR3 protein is CATGENTGELFF. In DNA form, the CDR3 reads TGTGCCACCGGGGAGAACACCGGGGAGCTGTTTTTT.